This passage covers 5 T cell receptor beta chains from one sample sequenced in a study of cytomegalovirus exposure and HLA in healthy donors. Researchers ran the PCR with 60 Vbeta and 13 Jbeta primers. The protocol was immunoSEQ multiplex PCR, while the TCRdb copy is restricted to in-frame clones and leaves out a portion. The sample carries tens of thousands of clones, about two thirds recorded once. Material: PBMCs. These receptors were collected from a man between 60 and 75 years old in good health and CMV-seropositive.

The chain links TRBV13 to TRBJ2-7; 9 bases agree with TRBD1. Germline V gene lookup returns CDR1 PRHDT and CDR2 FYEKMQ (reference sequence). Losses at the gene ends were 0 bases for V and 6 bases for J; bases not matched to a gene: 3. The CDR3 runs to 14 residues. DNA of the CDR3: TGTGCCAGCAGCTTAGGGGGGACAGGGAGCGAGCAGTACTTC. Protein product: CASSLGGTGSEQYF. Complete variable domain (other parts from reference TRBV13 and TRBJ2-7): AAGVIQSPRHLIKEKRETATLKCYPIPRHDTVYWYQQGPGQDPQFLISFYEKMQSDKGSIPDRFSAQQFSDYHSELNMSSLELGDSALYFCASSLGGTGSEQYFGPGTRLTVT.

The V and J genes are TRBV7-2 and TRBJ1-2; D is possibly TRBD1 (6 bases). The V gene's germline CDR1 is SGHTA and CDR2 FQGNSA. This CDR3 has 13 residues. V lost 5 bases and J lost 7, with 14 bases in between. CDR3 protein: CASSPRTDLGYTF. CDR3 nucleotide sequence: TGTGCCAGCAGCCCCAGGACAGATCTTGGCTACACCTTC.

This clone was seen more than once but under ten times. The V gene is TRBV30, the J gene TRBJ2-5; the match to TRBD2 covers 7 bases. Trimming took 8 bases from V and 2 from J; bases not matched to a gene: 8. From germline, CDR1 is GTSNPN and CDR2 SVGIG (reference sequence). The CDR3 spans 13 residues. This CDR3 reads CAGEGTEQETQYF. The DNA for the CDR3 is TGTGCCGGGGAGGGGACGGAACAAGAGACCCAGTACTTC.

The rearrangement links TRBV29-1 to TRBJ2-5; TRBD1 might be the D (6 bases). The assigned J gene may be wrong: the sequence end matches TRBJ2-7 better. The CDR3 contains 12 residues. Germline CDR1 is SQVTM and CDR2 is ANQGSEA. As DNA, the CDR3 is TGCAGCGTTGAAGATGGGGGCCACGAGCAGTACTTC. Its translation: CSVEDGGHEQYF.

The chain recombines TRBV5-6 with TRBJ2-7; 7 bases align to TRBD2. Germline loops: CDR1 SGHDT, CDR2 YYEEEE. The CDR3 is 15 amino acids. V trimming: 0 bases; J trimming: 0 bases; junction bases outside the gene matches: 3. CDR3 nucleotide sequence: TGTGCCAGCAGCTTGGGCGGGGGAAGCTCCTACGAGCAGTACTTC. Encoded protein: CASSLGGGSSYEQYF.